Presented here are 13 T cell receptor beta chains from one specimen sequenced in a study of identical twins. Each CDR3 protein gets one entry after TCRdb re-called the 5' RACE reads with MiXCR. The table includes about 520,000 distinct CDR3 sequences, less than 25% detected once. These same records also appear under a second study, on T cells expressing NK-cell markers.

Sequencing was performed on CD4+ T cells sorted from blood. The receptors come from a woman aged 18-35 years in good health.

This clonotype was seen a handful of times. The V gene is TRBV9, the J gene TRBJ2-1, with D uncertain. Per the germline V gene, CDR1 is SGDLS and CDR2 is YYNGEE. The length of the CDR3 is 14 residues. Trimming took off 0 bases at V and 5 bases at J, with 9 bases between the two ends. This CDR3 is CASSVEWSNNEQFF. The CDR3 DNA is TGTGCCAGCAGCGTAGAATGGTCTAACAATGAGCAGTTCTTC.

The chain joins TRBV18 to TRBJ2-2, with D hard to call. CDR1 is KGHSH, CDR2 LQKENI, per germline. V gave up 4 bases and J gave up 4 bases, with 13 bases separating them. The CDR3 extends over 15 amino acids. This CDR3 is CASSRSGESTGELFF. In nucleotides, the CDR3 is TGTGCCAGCTCACGTTCCGGTGAGAGCACCGGGGAGCTGTTTTTT.

This clonotype appeared many times. The chain recombines TRBV7-2 with TRBJ2-1, with TRBD2 as a possible D gene (5 bases). V lost 5 bases and J lost 8, with 19 bases in between. The CDR3 is 15 residues long. Germline CDR1 SGHTA, CDR2 FQGNSA. The chain's CDR3 is CASSPGLPYRDEQFF. The CDR3 DNA reads as TGTGCCAGCAGCCCTGGACTCCCCTATAGGGATGAGCAGTTCTTC.

The chain combines TRBV11-2 with TRBJ2-3; 8 positions agree with TRBD2. The length of the CDR3 is 14 residues. Unmatched junction bases numbered 9, after V lost 8 bases and J lost 5 bases. Germline values: CDR1 SGHAT, CDR2 FQNNGV. CDR3 nucleotide sequence: TGTGCCAGCGGGGAGCGGGAGCGTGGAGATACGCAGTATTTT. It encodes CASGERERGDTQYF.

This clonotype was seen a few times. The rearrangement links TRBV20-1 to TRBJ2-3; D unresolved. The CDR3 is 16 residues long. V lost 0 bases, J lost 0 bases, and 13 bases lay in between. Per the germline V gene, CDR1 is DFQATT and CDR2 is SNEGSKA (reference sequence). CDR3 sequence reads: CSARDKGGKSTDTQYF. CDR3 sequence (DNA): TGCAGTGCTAGAGATAAGGGTGGCAAAAGCACAGATACGCAGTATTTT.

The CDR3 coding sequence is TGTGCCAGCAGCGTAGACCCCCGGCGGGATACGCAGTATTTT. Its translation is CASSVDPRRDTQYF. The gene calls are TRBV9 and TRBJ2-3; D is unresolved. The CDR3 contains 14 residues. Trimming stripped 0 bases from V and 6 bases from J, with 11 bases between. CDR1 is SGDLS, CDR2 YYNGEE, per germline.

In its sample, this clonotype was seen many times. The rearrangement uses TRBV10-3 and TRBJ2-6; the D call may be TRBD1 or TRBD2 (5 bases each). Germline CDR1 ENHRY, CDR2 SYGVKD. The CDR3 length is 14 residues. V was trimmed by 10 bases and J by 4 bases, leaving 14 bases between them. The CDR3 here is CASTRESGANVLTF. The CDR3 nucleotides are TGTGCCAGTACCAGGGAGTCCGGGGCCAACGTCCTGACTTTC.

This clonotype has more than one count but fewer than ten. The rearrangement links TRBV20-1 to TRBJ2-7; a possible D gene is TRBD1 (5 bases). This CDR3 has 13 residues. CDR1 is DFQATT, CDR2 SNEGSKA, per germline (reference sequence). V dropped 6 bases and J dropped 0 bases, with 12 bases sitting between them. CDR3 amino acids: CSASRVSSYEQYF. Here the CDR3 DNA reads TGCAGTGCCTCCAGGGTAAGCTCCTACGAGCAGTACTTC.

The chain couples TRBV20-1 to TRBJ1-2; 9 positions match TRBD1. Germline lookup yields CDR1 DFQATT and CDR2 SNEGSKA (reference sequence). There are 12 residues in the CDR3. The J segment lost 7 bases and the V segment lost 4 bases, leaving 4 bases of the junction unmatched. The CDR3 DNA is TGCAGTGCTACAACAGGGGGCCGTGGCTACACCTTC. This translates into CSATTGGRGYTF.

This clonotype was detected only a few times. The V gene is TRBV2, the J gene TRBJ2-1; 13 bases map to TRBD2. After removal of 5 bases from V and 9 bases from J, the junction contained 10 bases not matched to a gene. The germline V gene has CDR1 SNHLY and CDR2 FYNNEI. This CDR3 spans 16 amino acids. CDR3 DNA sequence: TGTGCCAGCAGTCCACTAGCGGGGGGGCCAACCGGTGAGCAGTTCTTC. This gives the protein CASSPLAGGPTGEQFF.

The rearrangement uses TRBV6-2 or TRBV6-3 and TRBJ2-2; 10 bases line up with TRBD1. Germline V gene sequence: CDR1 MNHEY, CDR2 SVGEGT. This CDR3 is built from 17 residues. Trimming took 5 bases from V and 5 from J; bases not matched to a gene: 11. The CDR3 loop is CASSPIPGQGGTGELFF. For the CDR3, the DNA is TGTGCCAGCAGTCCCATCCCCGGACAGGGGGGGACCGGGGAGCTGTTTTTT.

CDR3 coding DNA: TGCAGTGCTAACCCCCAAACTAGCGGGAGGTACGAGCAGTACTTC. Translating gives CSANPQTSGRYEQYF. The V and J genes are TRBV20-1 and TRBJ2-7; TRBD2 matches at 12 bases. Trimming cost V 4 bases and J 4 bases; bases outside gene matches: 8. Germline V gene data show CDR1 as DFQATT and CDR2 as SNEGSKA (reference sequence). The CDR3 is made up of 15 amino acids.

The sample holds many counts of this clonotype. The chain is built from TRBV12-3 or TRBV12-4 and TRBJ2-3; TRBD2 might be the D (6 bases). The CDR3 has 14 amino acids. V gave up 7 bases and J gave up 6 bases, with 17 bases separating them. CDR3 in DNA: TGTGCCAGCAACAAGCTAGCGCGGCTCGATACGCAGTATTTT. It specifies CASNKLARLDTQYF.